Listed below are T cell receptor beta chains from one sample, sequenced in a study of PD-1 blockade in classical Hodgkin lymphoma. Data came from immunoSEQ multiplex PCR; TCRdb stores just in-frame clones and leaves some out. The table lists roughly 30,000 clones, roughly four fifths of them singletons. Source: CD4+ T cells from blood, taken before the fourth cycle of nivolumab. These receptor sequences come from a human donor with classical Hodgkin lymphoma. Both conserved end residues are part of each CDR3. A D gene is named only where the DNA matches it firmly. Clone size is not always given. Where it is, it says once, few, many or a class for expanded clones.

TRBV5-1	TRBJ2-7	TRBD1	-	TGCGCCAGCAGCCCGGGACAGGATCCCTACGAGCAGTACTTC	CASSPGQDPYEQYF
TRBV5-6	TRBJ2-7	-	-	TGTGCCAGCAGTTCCCGGCCGGGCGCCCACGAGCAGTACTTC	CASSSRPGAHEQYF
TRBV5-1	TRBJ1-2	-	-	TGCGCCAGCAGCCCGAGCGACAGTTCCGGCTACACCTTC	CASSPSDSSGYTF
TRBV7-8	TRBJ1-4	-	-	TGTGCCAGCAGCTTTCGACAGGTCGCAAGTGAAAAACTGTTTTTT	CASSFRQVASEKLFF
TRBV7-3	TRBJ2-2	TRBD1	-	TGTGCCAGCAGCTTAGACAGGGGACAGAACACCGGGGAGCTGTTTTTT	CASSLDRGQNTGELFF
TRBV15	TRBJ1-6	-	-	TGTGCCACCAGTGCAGGGGTCAATTCACCCCTCCACTTT	CATSAGVNSPLHF
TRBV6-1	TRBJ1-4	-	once	TGTGCCAGCAGTGAACAGGGTGCTAATGAAAAACTGTTTTTT	CASSEQGANEKLFF
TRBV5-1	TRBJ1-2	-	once	TGCGCCAGCAGCCCCGGACTGGCTAACTATGGCTACACCTTC	CASSPGLANYGYTF
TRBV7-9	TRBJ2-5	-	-	TGTGCCAGCAGCTTAGCGATGGGGGTTGCAGAGACCCAGTACTTC	CASSLAMGVAETQYF
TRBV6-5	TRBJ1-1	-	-	TGTGCCAGCAGGCGAACAGGGTACGGGAACACTGAAGCTTTCTTT	CASRRTGYGNTEAFF
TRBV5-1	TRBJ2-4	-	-	TGCGCCAGCAGCTTGAATCAAGGCCCGAACAACATTCAGTACTTC	CASSLNQGPNNIQYF
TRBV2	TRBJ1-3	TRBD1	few	TGTGCCAGCAGGGGGGACAGCGGAAACACCATATATTTT	CASRGDSGNTIYF
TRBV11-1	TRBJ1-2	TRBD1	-	TGTGCCAGCAGCACCAGCGGGGACAGTAATGGCTACACCTTC	CASSTSGDSNGYTF
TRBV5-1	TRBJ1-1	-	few	TGCGCCAGCAGCTTAGATGGAGGATCCGACACTGAAGCTTTCTTT	CASSLDGGSDTEAFF
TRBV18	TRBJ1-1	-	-	TGTGCCAGCTCAGTAAACACTGAAGCTTTCTTT	CASSVNTEAFF
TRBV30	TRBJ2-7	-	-	TGTGCCTGGAGTCAACCGTACGAGCAGTACTTC	CAWSQPYEQYF
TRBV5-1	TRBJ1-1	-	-	TGCGCCAGCAGCCCAACGGGGGGGAACACTGAAGCTTTCTTT	CASSPTGGNTEAFF
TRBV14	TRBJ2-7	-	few	TGTGCCAGCTCCCGCCGGTGGTTCGGGGAGCAGTACTTC	CASSRRWFGEQYF
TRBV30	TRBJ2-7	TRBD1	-	TGTGCCTGCGAGGGACAGGTCACCTACGAGCAGTACTTC	CACEGQVTYEQYF
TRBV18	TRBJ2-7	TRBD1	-	TGTGCCAGCTCACCTCAGGGGGCCCAAAACTCCTACGAGCAGTACTTC	CASSPQGAQNSYEQYF
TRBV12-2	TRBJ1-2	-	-	TGTGCAAGTCGCTTAACAACTTGGAGTGGCTACACCTTC	CASRLTTWSGYTF
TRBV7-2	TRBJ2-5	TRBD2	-	TGTGCCAGCAGCTTAGTCTGGCGGGGGTGGTTCCAAGAGACCCAGTACTTC	CASSLVWRGWFQETQYF
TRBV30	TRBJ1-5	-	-	TGTGCCTGGAGTGTAACTACGTGGGCGACAGGATTAGATCAGCCCCAGCATTTT	CAWSVTTWATGLDQPQHF
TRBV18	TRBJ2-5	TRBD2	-	TGTGCCAGCTCACGGCGTGGGGGGGAGGAGACCCAGTACTTC	CASSRRGGEETQYF